This T cell receptor beta chain derives from a study of a mutant IDH1 vaccine in newly diagnosed glioma. Overall study context: Vaccination followed radiotherapy alone by 4-6 weeks, or accompanied temozolomide cycles.

Regarding the study as a whole: Seemingly, pseudoprogression had no relation to changes in the top peripheral T cell clonotypes.

Germline loops: CDR1 SNHLY, CDR2 FYNNEI. With 10 bases removed from V and 4 bases from J, the gap between germline ends came to 17 bases. This CDR3 spans 14 amino acids. Profiling relied on immunoSEQ multiplex PCR, and the TCRdb table lists in-frame clones only, not all of them. The data show fewer than 70,000 clones, approximately 89% seen once. The time point was: week 11, during vaccination. Vaccination comprised doses that each held 300 ug of mutant IDH1 20-mer peptide, plus topical imiquimod. Diagnosis in the donors showed new WHO grade 3 or 4 astrocytomas that were IDH1-mutant and ATRX-lost. This clone was recorded once. Its target is not known.

The genes are TRBV2 and TRBJ2-1; D might be TRBD2 (7 bases). The clonotype was recovered from a man aged 35-49 years with glioma. This specimen consisted of PBMCs, obtained from a glioma patient whose treatment included an IDH1 peptide vaccine. DNA of the CDR3: TGTGCCACCCAGCCGGGGGGCCTTTACAATGAGCAGTTCTTC. This translates into CATQPGGLYNEQFF.